The clone carrying this T cell receptor beta chain has a handful of counts. Its matching antigen is unknown. The entry originates in a study of T cell repertoires in cytomegalovirus infection. Turning to the study itself: Selection of CMV epitopes for the study included recently identified HLA-C-restricted and well-studied HLA-B-restricted ones. The public TCR beta signatures pointed to both CMV infection and matching HLA type.

One entry per CDR3 protein, called by TCRdb with MiXCR from the reads. The top ten clones hold roughly three quarters of a sample with approximately 100,000 distinct CDR3 sequences, around 31% of them seen once. The sample was CD8+ T cells from cultured PBMCs, taken from culture after CMV antigen stimulation. The TCR was taken from a human donor in good health (CMV status not recorded). Some clones in this sample may be carry-over from other donors' samples.

DNA of the CDR3: TGTGCCAGCAGCTTATCGGGGGGCGGTATCTCCTACGAGCAGTACTTC. Translating it yields CASSLSGGGISYEQYF. The V and J genes are TRBV7-8 and TRBJ2-7; D is perhaps TRBD2 (7 bases). The V and J ends lost 2 bases and 0 bases respectively, with 14 bases between them. Germline V gene data show CDR1 as SGHVS and CDR2 as FQNEAQ. This CDR3 spans 16 amino acids.